This T cell receptor (beta chain) was captured by sequencing in a study of blood T cell repertoires in COVID-19. Study details: From the United States, Italy and Spain came samples of acute and convalescent COVID-19.

Original handling: Amplified reference gene primers provided the basis for estimating nucleated cell counts. The data were produced by immunoSEQ multiplex PCR, yet TCRdb's version contains in-frame clones alone and is incomplete. That table furnishes V, J and clone size, whereas the DNA furnished D and trimming. Found here are some 120,000 clones, 55% to 70% of them singletons; the top ten hold roughly 2.2%. Trimming took off 6 bases at V and 4 bases at J, with 15 bases between the two ends. This CDR3 contains 14 residues. The germline V gene encodes CDR1 SGHAT and CDR2 FQNNGV. The V call is TRBV11-2, the J call TRBJ2-5, with D perhaps TRBD2 (6 bases). This receptor was identified in a woman between 65 and 79 years old with acute or convalescent COVID-19. The source material was peripheral blood. CDR3 coding DNA: TGTGCCAGCAGTACCGGTGTGGGGGGAGAGACCCAGTACTTC. Translation gives CASSTGVGGETQYF.